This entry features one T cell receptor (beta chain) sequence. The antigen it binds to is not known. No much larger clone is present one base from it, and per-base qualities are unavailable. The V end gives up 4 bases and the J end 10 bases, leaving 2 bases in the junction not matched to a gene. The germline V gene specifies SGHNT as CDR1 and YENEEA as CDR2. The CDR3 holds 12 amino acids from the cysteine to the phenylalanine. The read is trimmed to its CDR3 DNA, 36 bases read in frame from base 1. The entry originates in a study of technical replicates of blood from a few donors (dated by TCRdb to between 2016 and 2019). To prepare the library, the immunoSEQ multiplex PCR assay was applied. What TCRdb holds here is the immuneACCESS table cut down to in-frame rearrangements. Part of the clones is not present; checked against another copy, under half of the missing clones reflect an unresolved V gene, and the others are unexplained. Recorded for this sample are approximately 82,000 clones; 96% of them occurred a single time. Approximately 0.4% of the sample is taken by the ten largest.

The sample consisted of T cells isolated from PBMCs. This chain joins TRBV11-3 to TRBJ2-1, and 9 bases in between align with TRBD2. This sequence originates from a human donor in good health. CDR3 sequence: CASSSGLAEQFF. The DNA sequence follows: TGTGCCAGCAGCTCGGGACTAGCCGAGCAGTTCTTC. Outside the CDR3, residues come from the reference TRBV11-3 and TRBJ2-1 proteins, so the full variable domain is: EAGVVQSPRYKIIEKKQPVAFWCNPISGHNTLYWYLQNLGQGPELLIRYENEEAVDDSQLPKDRFSAERLKGVDSTLKIQPAELGDSAVYLCASSSGLAEQFFGPGTRLTVL.